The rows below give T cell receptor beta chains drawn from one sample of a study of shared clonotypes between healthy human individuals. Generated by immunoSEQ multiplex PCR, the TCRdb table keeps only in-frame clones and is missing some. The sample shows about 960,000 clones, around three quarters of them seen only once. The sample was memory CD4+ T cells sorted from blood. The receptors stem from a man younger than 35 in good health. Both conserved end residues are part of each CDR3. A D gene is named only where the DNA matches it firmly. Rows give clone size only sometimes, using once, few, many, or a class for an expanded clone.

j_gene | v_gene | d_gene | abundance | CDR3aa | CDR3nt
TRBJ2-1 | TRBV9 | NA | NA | CASSVGPETGGNNEQFF | TGTGCCAGCAGCGTTGGGCCCGAAACTGGAGGCAACAATGAGCAGTTCTTC
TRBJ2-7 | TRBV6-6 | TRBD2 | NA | CASSSQRGGIYEQYF | TGTGCCAGCAGCTCTCAGCGGGGGGGGATCTACGAGCAGTACTTC
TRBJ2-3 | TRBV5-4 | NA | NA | CASSWPGGDTQYF | TGTGCCAGCAGCTGGCCCGGAGGAGATACGCAGTATTTT
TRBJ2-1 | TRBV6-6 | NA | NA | CASMNYNEQFF | TGTGCCAGCATGAACTACAATGAGCAGTTCTTC
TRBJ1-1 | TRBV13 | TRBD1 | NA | CASSGRTGRGTEAFF | TGTGCCAGCAGCGGTCGGACAGGGAGGGGAACTGAAGCTTTCTTT
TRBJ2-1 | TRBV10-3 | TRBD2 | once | CAISSGRAYNEQFF | TGTGCCATCAGCAGCGGGAGGGCTTACAATGAGCAGTTCTTC
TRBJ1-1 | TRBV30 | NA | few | CAWSVEGNTEAFF | TGTGCCTGGAGTGTCGAGGGGAACACTGAAGCTTTCTTT
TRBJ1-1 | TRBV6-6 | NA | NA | CASSYSGGNTEAFF | TGTGCCAGCAGTTACTCAGGGGGGAACACTGAAGCTTTCTTT
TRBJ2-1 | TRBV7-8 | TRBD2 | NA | CASSFSGGAFNEQFF | TGTGCCAGCAGCTTTAGCGGGGGGGCTTTCAATGAGCAGTTCTTC
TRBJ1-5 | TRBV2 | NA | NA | CASSELGGPSNQPQHF | TGTGCCAGCAGTGAATTGGGGGGGCCTAGCAATCAGCCCCAGCATTTT
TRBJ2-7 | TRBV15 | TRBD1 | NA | CATSRAFGTGAYEQYF | TGTGCCACCAGCAGAGCGTTTGGGACAGGAGCTTACGAGCAGTACTTC
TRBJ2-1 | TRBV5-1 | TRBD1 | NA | CASSSGTGSYNEQFF | TGCGCCAGCAGCTCCGGGACAGGGTCCTACAATGAGCAGTTCTTC
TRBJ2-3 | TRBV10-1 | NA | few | CASSDSSREATQYF | TGCGCCAGCAGTGATAGCTCCCGCGAAGCTACGCAGTATTTT
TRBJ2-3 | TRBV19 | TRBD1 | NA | CASSIATGKSDTQYF | TGTGCCAGTAGTATCGCGACAGGGAAATCAGATACGCAGTATTTT
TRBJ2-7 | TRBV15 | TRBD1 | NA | CATSRGQGNGQYF | TGTGCCACCAGCAGAGGACAGGGGAATGGGCAGTACTTC
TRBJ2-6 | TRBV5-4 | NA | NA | CASSSQAYAGANVLTF | TGTGCCAGCAGCTCACAAGCTTACGCTGGGGCCAACGTCCTGACTTTC
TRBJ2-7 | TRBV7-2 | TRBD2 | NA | CASSSWRLAGKYEQYF | TGTGCCAGCAGCTCCTGGCGGCTAGCGGGGAAGTACGAGCAGTACTTC
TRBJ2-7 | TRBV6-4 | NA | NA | CASSDSGAGYEQYF | TGTGCCAGCAGTGACTCTGGAGCTGGTTACGAGCAGTACTTC
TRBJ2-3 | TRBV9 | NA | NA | CASSVGSRDTGTDTQYF | TGTGCCAGCAGCGTAGGGTCAAGGGACACTGGCACAGATACGCAGTATTTT
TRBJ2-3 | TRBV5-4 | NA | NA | CASTPSLGVGIDTQYF | TGTGCCAGCACCCCCTCTCTTGGCGTCGGGATAGATACGCAGTATTTT
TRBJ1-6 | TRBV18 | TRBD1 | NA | CASSPLSGQGNSPLHF | TGTGCCAGCTCACCACTATCTGGACAGGGGAATTCACCCCTCCACTTT
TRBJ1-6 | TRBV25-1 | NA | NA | CASSESDSYSPLHF | TGTGCCAGCAGTGAGTCCGACAGCTATTCACCCCTCCACTTT
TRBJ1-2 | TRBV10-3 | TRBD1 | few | CAISFNPGQGEGYTF | TGTGCCATCAGTTTCAATCCGGGACAGGGGGAAGGCTACACCTTC
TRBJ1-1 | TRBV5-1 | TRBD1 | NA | CASRSWDRGGTEAFF | TGCGCCAGCAGAAGTTGGGACAGGGGTGGCACTGAAGCTTTCTTT
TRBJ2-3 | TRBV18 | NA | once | CASSPQGGGDTQYF | TGTGCCAGCTCACCTCAAGGAGGCGGGGATACGCAGTATTTT
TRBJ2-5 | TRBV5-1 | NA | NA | CASSYGTLETQYF | TGCGCCAGCAGCTACGGGACATTGGAGACCCAGTACTTC
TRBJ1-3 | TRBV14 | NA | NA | CASSQERAAGNTIYF | TGTGCCAGCAGCCAAGAAAGGGCCGCTGGAAACACCATATATTTT
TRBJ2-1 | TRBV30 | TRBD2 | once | CAWGRRSGREYNEQFF | TGTGCCTGGGGCAGACGTAGCGGGAGAGAGTACAATGAGCAGTTCTTC
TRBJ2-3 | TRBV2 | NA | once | CASSEALGTDTQYF | TGTGCCAGCAGTGAAGCGTTGGGCACAGATACGCAGTATTTT
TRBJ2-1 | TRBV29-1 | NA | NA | CSWGRPSSYNEQFF | TGCAGCTGGGGGCGCCCTAGCTCCTACAATGAGCAGTTCTTC
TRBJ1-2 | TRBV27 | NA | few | CASGTGDYGYTF | TGTGCCAGCGGAACGGGGGACTATGGCTACACCTTC
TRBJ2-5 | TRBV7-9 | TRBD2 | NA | CASSFPGGGGQTQYF | TGTGCCAGCAGCTTTCCGGGCGGGGGAGGACAGACCCAGTACTTC
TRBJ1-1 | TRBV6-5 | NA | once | CASSTDRQNTEAFF | TGTGCCAGCAGTACGGACAGACAGAACACTGAAGCTTTCTTT
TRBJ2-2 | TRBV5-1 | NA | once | CASSYWTNTGELFF | TGCGCCAGCAGCTACTGGACGAACACCGGGGAGCTGTTTTTT